This T cell receptor beta chain was obtained from a study of blood T cell repertoires in COVID-19. Study-wide context: Italy, Spain and the United States were the sources of the convalescent and acute COVID-19 samples. PBMCs, B-cell-depleted T cells, or T cells were the source of the cDNA or gDNA that made up the material.

The CDR3 sequence is 16 residues long. Germline CDR1 SGHTA, CDR2 FQGNSA. V shed 5 bases and J 0 bases; nucleotides not matched to a gene: 5. Per the authors' pipeline: The assay estimated nucleated cells by amplifying reference gene primers. TCRdb's copy holds only in-frame clones and misses some; the assay was immunoSEQ multiplex PCR. That table gives V, J and clone size, and the DNA gave D and trimming. The sample yields some 150,000 clones, under 85% seen once. V is TRBV7-2 and J is TRBJ2-2, with 8 bases that match TRBD2. This TCR derives from a human donor in a cohort sampled during active COVID-19. Source material: peripheral blood. Written as DNA, the CDR3 is TGTGCCAGCAGCCCAATTAGCGGGACGAACACCGGGGAGCTGTTTTTT. Translated: CASSPISGTNTGELFF. Variable domain in full (rest from reference TRBV7-2 and TRBJ2-2): GAGVSQSPSNKVTEKGKDVELRCDPISGHTALYWYRQSLGQGLEFLIYFQGNSAPDKSGLPSDRFSAERTGGSVSTLTIQRTQQEDSAVYLCASSPISGTNTGELFFGEGSRLTVL.